The TCR beta chain under discussion was sequenced for a study of blood T cell repertoires in COVID-19. Study-level information: Spain, Italy and the United States supplied samples that represented acute and convalescent COVID-19. PBMCs, B-cell-depleted T cells, or T cells provided the cDNA or gDNA that made up the material.

Authors' analysis steps: How many nucleated cells were present was estimated from reference gene primer amplification. The assay was immunoSEQ multiplex PCR, and TCRdb's table has in-frame clones only and misses some. The V and J calls and clone size were taken over from that table, and D and trimming were inferred from the DNA. The repertoire consists of roughly 97,000 clones, with approximately 88% occurring once and the leading ten covering 4.5% to 6%. This CDR3 spans 16 amino acids. V was cut by 5 bases and J by 0 bases, with 14 bases left in between. Germline lookup yields CDR1 LNHNV and CDR2 YYDKDF (reference sequence).

This sequence joins TRBV15 and TRBJ1-3; D ambiguous. What was sequenced was peripheral blood. This sequence originates from a human donor in a cohort sampled during active COVID-19. DNA of the CDR3: TGTGCCACCAGCCCCGCGGCCGCTTCCTCTGGAAACACCATATATTTT. Protein sequence: CATSPAAASSGNTIYF.